Following are 3 T cell receptor beta chains from one sample sequenced in a study of T cell responses to AZD1222 COVID-19 vaccine. Only in-frame clones appear in the TCRdb table, and some are missing; sequencing was by immunoSEQ multiplex PCR. The table records 90,000 to 150,000 clones, approximately 86% of them present only once. The sequenced sample was peripheral blood, obtained on day 0 of AZD1222 vaccination. The source of these receptors is an adult in good health.

The rearrangement uses TRBV27 and TRBJ2-3; 10 bases are shared with TRBD2. Germline V lookup: CDR1 MNHEY, CDR2 SMNVEV (reference sequence). The J segment lost 7 bases and the V segment lost 4 bases, leaving 5 bases of the junction unmatched. The CDR3 contains 14 residues. The CDR3 spells CASSYGLAENTQYF. The CDR3 nucleotides read TGTGCCAGCAGTTACGGACTAGCGGAGAATACGCAGTATTTT.

The rearrangement joins TRBV6-5 to TRBJ2-2; D may match TRBD1 or TRBD2 (5 bases each). Trimming removed 10 bases from V and 7 bases from J, with 16 bases in between. This CDR3 has 13 residues. Per germline, CDR1 MNHEY and CDR2 SVGAGI. As DNA, the CDR3 is TGTGCCACCCTTGGGGCTGCGGGCGGGGAGCTGTTTTTT. This codes for CATLGAAGGELFF.

This clone was observed at least ten times. The chain joins TRBV6-2 or TRBV6-3 to TRBJ1-3, with D unresolved. CDR3 length: 13 amino acids. With 1 base removed from V and 2 bases from J, the gap between germline ends came to 3 bases. Germline CDR1 MNHEY, CDR2 SVGEGT. The CDR3 sequence: CASSYFPGNTIYF. The CDR3, as DNA: TGTGCCAGCAGTTACTTTCCTGGAAACACCATATATTTT.